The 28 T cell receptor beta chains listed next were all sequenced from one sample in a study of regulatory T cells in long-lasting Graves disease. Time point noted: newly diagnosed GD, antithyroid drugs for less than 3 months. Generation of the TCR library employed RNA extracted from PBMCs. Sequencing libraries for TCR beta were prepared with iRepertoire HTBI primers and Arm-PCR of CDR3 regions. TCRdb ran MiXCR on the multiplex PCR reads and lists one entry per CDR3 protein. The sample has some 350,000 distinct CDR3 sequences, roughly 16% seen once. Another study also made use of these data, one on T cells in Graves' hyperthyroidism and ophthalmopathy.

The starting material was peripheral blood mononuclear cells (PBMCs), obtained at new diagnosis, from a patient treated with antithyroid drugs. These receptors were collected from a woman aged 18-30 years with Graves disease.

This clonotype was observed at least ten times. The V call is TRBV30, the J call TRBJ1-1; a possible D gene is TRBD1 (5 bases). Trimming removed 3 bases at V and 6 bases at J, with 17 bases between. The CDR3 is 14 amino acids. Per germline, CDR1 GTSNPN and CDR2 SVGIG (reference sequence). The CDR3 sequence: CAWSREGLWAEAFF. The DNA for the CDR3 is TGTGCCTGGAGCAGGGAGGGACTCTGGGCTGAAGCTTTCTTT.

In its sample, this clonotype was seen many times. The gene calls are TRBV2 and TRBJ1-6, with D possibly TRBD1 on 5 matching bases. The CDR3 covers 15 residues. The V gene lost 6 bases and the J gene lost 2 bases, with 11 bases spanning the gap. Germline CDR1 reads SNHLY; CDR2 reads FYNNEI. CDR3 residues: CASRRRDPYNSPLHF. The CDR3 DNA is TGTGCCAGCAGACGCCGGGACCCCTATAATTCACCCCTCCACTTT. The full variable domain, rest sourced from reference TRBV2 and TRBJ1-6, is EPEVTQTPSHQVTQMGQEVILRCVPISNHLYFYWYRQILGQKVEFLVSFYNNEISEKSEIFDDQFSVERPDGSNFTLKIRSTKLEDSAMYFCASRRRDPYNSPLHFGNGTRLTVT.

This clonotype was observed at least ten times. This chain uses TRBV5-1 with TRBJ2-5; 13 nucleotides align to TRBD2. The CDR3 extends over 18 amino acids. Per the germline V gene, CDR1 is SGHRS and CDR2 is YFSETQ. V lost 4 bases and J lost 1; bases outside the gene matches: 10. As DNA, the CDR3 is TGCGCCAGCAGCCTCGGACTAGCGGGAGTGGGCTCCCAAGAGACCCAGTACTTC. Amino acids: CASSLGLAGVGSQETQYF.

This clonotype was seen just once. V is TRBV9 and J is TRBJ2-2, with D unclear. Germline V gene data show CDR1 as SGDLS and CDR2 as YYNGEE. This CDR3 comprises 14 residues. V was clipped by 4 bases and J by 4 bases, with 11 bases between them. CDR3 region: CASSPRWATGELFF. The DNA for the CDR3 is TGTGCCAGCAGCCCCCGGTGGGCCACCGGGGAGCTGTTTTTT. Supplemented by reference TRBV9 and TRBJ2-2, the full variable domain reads DSGVTQTPKHLITATGQRVTLRCSPRSGDLSVYWYQQSLDQGLQFLIQYYNGEERAKGNILERFSAQQFPDLHSELNLSSLELGDSALYFCASSPRWATGELFFGEGSRLTVL.

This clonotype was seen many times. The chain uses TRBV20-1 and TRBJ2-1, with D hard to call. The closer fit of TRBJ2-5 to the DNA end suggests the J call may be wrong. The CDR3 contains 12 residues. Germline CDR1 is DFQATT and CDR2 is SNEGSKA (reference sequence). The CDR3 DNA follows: TGCAGTGCTAATACTCACCAAGAGACCCAGTACTTC. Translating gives CSANTHQETQYF.

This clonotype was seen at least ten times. As DNA, the CDR3 is TGTGCCAGCAGTGATTGGGGTTACACTGAAGCTTTCTTT. It specifies CASSDWGYTEAFF. V gene TRBV6-1 combines with J gene TRBJ1-1; no reliable D call. Trimming left V 3 bases short and J 3 bases short, with 8 bases between. This CDR3 is built from 13 residues. Germline V gene sequence: CDR1 MNHNS, CDR2 SASEGT.

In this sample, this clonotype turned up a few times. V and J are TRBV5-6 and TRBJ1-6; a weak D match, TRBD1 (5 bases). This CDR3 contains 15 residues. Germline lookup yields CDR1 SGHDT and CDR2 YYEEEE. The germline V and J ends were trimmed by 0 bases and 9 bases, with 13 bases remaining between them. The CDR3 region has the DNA TGTGCCAGCAGCTTGGGACAGAGTCTGGGTTCACCCCTCCACTTT. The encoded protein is CASSLGQSLGSPLHF.

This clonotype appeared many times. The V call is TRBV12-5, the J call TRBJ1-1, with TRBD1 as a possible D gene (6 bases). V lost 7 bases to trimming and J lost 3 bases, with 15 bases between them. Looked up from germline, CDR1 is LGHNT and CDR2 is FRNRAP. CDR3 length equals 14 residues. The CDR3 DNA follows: TGTGCTAGTGCCCGGGACCCAGGGGACACTGAAGCTTTCTTT. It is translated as CASARDPGDTEAFF.

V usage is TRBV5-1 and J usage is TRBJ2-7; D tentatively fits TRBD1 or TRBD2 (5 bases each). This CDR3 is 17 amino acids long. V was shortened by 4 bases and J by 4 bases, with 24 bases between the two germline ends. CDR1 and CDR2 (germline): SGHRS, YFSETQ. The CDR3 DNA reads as TGCGCCAGCAGCCATCTCGGTAGGGGAGCCCCCCTGTACGAGCAGTACTTC. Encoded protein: CASSHLGRGAPLYEQYF.

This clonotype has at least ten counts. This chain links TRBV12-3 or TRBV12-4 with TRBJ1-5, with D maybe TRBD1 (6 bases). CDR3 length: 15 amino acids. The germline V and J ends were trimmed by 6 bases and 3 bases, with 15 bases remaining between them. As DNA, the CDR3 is TGTGCCAGCAGCCTAGGGGGGTTCGCCAATCAGCCCCAGCATTTT. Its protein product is CASSLGGFANQPQHF.

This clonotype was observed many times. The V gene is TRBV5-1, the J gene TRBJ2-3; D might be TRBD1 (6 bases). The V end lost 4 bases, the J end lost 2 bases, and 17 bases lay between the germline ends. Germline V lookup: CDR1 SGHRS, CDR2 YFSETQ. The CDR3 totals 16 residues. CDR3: CASSRGSRDTTDTQYF. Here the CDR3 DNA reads TGCGCCAGCAGCCGGGGTTCCCGGGACACCACAGATACGCAGTATTTT.

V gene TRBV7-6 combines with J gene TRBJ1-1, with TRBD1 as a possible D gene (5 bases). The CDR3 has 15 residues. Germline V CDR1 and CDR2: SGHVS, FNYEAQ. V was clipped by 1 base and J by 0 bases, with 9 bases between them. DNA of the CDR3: TGTGCCAGCAGCTTAGAAGCGGGGCTGAACACTGAAGCTTTCTTT. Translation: CASSLEAGLNTEAFF.

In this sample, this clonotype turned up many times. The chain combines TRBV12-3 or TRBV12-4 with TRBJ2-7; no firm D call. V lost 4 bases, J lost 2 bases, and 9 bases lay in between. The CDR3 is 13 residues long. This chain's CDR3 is CASSSGPPYEQYF. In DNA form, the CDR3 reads TGTGCCAGCAGTTCCGGGCCCCCCTACGAGCAGTACTTC.

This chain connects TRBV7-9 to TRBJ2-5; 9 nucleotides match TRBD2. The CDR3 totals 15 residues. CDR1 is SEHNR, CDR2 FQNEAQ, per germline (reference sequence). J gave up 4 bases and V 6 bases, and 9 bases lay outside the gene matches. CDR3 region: CASSDRSGGLETQYF. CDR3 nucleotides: TGTGCCAGCAGTGACCGTAGCGGGGGCTTAGAGACCCAGTACTTC.

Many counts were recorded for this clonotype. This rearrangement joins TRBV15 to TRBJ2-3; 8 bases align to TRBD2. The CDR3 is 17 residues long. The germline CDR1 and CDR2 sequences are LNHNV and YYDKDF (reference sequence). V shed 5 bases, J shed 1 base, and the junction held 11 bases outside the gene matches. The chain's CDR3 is CATSPPQRAGGTDTQYF. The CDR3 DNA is TGTGCCACCAGCCCTCCCCAAAGAGCGGGAGGCACAGATACGCAGTATTTT.

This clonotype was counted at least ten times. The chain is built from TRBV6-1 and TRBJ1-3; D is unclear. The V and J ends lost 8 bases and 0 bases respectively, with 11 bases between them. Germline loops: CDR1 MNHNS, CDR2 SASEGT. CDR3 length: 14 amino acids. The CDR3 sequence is CASRTDYSGNTIYF. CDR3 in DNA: TGTGCCAGCCGGACGGACTACTCTGGAAACACCATATATTTT.

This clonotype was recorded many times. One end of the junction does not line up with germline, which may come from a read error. In DNA form, the CDR3 reads TGTGCCAGCAGTGTAGACAGTCACTACGAGCAGTACTTC. Translated, it gives CASSVDSHYEQYF. The rearrangement links TRBV9 to TRBJ2-7; TRBD1 might be the D (5 bases). This CDR3 is built from 13 residues. CDR1 and CDR2 from the germline V gene are SGDLS and YYNGEE.

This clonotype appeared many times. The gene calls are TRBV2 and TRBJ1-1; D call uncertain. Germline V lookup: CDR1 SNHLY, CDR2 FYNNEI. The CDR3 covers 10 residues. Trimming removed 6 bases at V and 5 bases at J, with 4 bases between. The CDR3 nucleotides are TGTGCCAGCAGAGGGACTGAAGCTTTCTTT. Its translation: CASRGTEAFF.

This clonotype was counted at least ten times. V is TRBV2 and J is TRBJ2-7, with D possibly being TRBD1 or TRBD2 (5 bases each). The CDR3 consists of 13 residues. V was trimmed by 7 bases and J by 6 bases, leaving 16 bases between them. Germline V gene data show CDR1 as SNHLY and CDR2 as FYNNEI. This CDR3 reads CASIAPGRVEQYF. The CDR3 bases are TGTGCCAGCATTGCGCCGGGGCGCGTCGAGCAGTACTTC. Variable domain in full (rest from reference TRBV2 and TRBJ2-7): EPEVTQTPSHQVTQMGQEVILRCVPISNHLYFYWYRQILGQKVEFLVSFYNNEISEKSEIFDDQFSVERPDGSNFTLKIRSTKLEDSAMYFCASIAPGRVEQYFGPGTRLTVT.

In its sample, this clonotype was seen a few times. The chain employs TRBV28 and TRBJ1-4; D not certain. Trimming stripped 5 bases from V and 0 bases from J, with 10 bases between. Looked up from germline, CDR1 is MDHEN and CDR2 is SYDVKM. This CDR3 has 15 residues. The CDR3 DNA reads TGTGCCAGCAGTCGAGGATTCACAACTAATGAAAAACTGTTTTTT. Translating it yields CASSRGFTTNEKLFF.

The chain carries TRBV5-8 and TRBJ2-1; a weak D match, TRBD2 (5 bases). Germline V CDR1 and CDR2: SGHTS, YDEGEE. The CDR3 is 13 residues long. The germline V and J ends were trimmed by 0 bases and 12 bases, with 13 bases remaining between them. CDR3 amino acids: CASSLATRAGQFF. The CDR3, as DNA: TGTGCCAGCAGCTTGGCCACGAGGGCCGGGCAGTTCTTC.

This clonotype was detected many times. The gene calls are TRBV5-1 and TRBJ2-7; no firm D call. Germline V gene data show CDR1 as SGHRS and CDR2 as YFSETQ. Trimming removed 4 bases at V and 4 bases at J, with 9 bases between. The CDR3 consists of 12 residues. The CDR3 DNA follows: TGCGCCAGCAGCGGAGAGTCGTACGAGCAGTACTTC. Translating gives CASSGESYEQYF.

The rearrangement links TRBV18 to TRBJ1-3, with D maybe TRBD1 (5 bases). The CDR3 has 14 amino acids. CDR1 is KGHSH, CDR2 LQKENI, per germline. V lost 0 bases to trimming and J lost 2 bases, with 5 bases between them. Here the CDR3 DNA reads TGTGCCAGCTCACCACCGGGGGCTGGAAACACCATATATTTT. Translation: CASSPPGAGNTIYF.

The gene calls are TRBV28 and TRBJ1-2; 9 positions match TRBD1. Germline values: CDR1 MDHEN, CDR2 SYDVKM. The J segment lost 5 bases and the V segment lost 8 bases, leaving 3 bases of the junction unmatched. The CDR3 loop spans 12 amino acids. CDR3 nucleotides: TGTGCCAGCCTGGGACAGGGATATGGCTACACCTTC. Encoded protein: CASLGQGYGYTF.

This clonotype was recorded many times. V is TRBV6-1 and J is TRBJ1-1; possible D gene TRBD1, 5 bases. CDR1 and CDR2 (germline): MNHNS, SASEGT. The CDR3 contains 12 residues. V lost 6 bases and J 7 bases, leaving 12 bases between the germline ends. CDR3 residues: CASSPTGNEAFF. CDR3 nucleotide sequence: TGTGCCAGCAGCCCCACAGGCAATGAAGCTTTCTTT.

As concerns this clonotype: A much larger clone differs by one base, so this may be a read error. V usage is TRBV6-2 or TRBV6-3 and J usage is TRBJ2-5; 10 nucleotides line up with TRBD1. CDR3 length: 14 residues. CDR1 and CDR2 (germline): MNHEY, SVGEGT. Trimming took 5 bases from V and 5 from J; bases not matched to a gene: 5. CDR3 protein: CASSRDRGWETQYF. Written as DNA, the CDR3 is TGTGCCAGCAGTCGGGACAGGGGCTGGGAGACCCAGTACTTC.

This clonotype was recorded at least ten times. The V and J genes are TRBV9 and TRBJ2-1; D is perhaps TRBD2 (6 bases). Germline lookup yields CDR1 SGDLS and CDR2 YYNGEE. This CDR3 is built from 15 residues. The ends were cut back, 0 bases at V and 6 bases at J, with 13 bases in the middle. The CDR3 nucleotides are TGTGCCAGCAGCGTAGTACTAGCAGGGTCCAATGAGCAGTTCTTC. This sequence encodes CASSVVLAGSNEQFF. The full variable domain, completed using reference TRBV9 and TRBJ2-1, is DSGVTQTPKHLITATGQRVTLRCSPRSGDLSVYWYQQSLDQGLQFLIQYYNGEERAKGNILERFSAQQFPDLHSELNLSSLELGDSALYFCASSVVLAGSNEQFFGPGTRLTVL.

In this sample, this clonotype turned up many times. CDR3 coding DNA: TGTGCCAGCAGGCCTAGCTTAGGCGGGTCCTACGAGCAGTACTTC. This translates into CASRPSLGGSYEQYF. The rearrangement uses TRBV12-3 or TRBV12-4 and TRBJ2-7, with D possibly being TRBD2 (5 bases). The CDR3 has 15 residues. V gave up 6 bases and J gave up 1 base, with 16 bases separating them.